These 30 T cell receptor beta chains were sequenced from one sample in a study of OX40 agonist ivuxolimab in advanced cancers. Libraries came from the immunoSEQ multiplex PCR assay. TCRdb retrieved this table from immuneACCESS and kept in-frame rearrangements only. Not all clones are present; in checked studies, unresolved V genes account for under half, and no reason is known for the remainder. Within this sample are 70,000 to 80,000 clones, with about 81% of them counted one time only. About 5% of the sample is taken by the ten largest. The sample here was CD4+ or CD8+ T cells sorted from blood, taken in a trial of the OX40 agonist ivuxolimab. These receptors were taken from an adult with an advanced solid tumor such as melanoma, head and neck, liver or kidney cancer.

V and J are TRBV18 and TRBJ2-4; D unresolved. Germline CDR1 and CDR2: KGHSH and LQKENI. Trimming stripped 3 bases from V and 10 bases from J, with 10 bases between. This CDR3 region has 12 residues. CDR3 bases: TGTGCCAGCTCACCCCCTAGGGTAATTCAGTACTTC. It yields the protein CASSPPRVIQYF.

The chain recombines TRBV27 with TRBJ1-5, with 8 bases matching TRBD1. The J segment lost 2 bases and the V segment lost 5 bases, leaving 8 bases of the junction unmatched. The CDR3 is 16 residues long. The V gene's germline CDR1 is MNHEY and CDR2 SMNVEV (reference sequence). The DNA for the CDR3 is TGTGCCAGCAGTACTTTAGGACAGGGAGGCAATCAGCCCCAGCATTTT. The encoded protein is CASSTLGQGGNQPQHF.

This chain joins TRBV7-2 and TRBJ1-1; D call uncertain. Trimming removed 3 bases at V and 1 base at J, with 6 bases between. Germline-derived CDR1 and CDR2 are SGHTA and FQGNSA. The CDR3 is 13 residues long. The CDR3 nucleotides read TGTGCCAGCAGCTTTATACCGAACACTGAAGCTTTCTTT. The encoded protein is CASSFIPNTEAFF.

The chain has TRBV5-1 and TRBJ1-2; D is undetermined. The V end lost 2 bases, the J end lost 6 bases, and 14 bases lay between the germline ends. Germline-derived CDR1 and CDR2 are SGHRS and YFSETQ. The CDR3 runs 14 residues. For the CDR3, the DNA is TGCGCCAGCAGCTTCGACCTCGGGGTGGATGGCTACACCTTC. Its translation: CASSFDLGVDGYTF.

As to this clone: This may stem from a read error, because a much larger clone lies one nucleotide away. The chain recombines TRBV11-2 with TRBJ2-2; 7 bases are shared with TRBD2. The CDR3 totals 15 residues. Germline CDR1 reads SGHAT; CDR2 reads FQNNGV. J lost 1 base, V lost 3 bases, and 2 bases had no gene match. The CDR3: CASSFERGNTGELFF. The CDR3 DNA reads TGTGCCAGCAGCTTTGAGCGGGGGAACACCGGGGAGCTGTTTTTT.

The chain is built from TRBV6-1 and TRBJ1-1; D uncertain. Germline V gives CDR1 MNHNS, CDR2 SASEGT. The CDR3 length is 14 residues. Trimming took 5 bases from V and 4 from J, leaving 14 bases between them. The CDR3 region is CASSSLMGITEAFF. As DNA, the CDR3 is TGTGCCAGCAGTTCATTAATGGGGATCACTGAAGCTTTCTTT.

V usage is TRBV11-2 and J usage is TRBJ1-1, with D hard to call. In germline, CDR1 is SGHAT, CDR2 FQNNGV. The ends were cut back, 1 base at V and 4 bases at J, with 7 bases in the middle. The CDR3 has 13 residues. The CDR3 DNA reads TGTGCCAGCAGCTTAGTGAGGAGCACTGAAGCTTTCTTT. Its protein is CASSLVRSTEAFF.

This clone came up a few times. CDR3: CASSEGTSGGAWETQYF. The CDR3 nucleotides are TGTGCCAGCAGCGAAGGGACTAGCGGGGGGGCCTGGGAGACCCAGTACTTC. The rearrangement uses TRBV9 and TRBJ2-5; 16 nucleotides align to TRBD2. Germline V CDR1 and CDR2: SGDLS, YYNGEE. The trim removed 3 bases at V and 5 bases at J, leaving 7 bases unmatched. The CDR3 covers 17 residues.

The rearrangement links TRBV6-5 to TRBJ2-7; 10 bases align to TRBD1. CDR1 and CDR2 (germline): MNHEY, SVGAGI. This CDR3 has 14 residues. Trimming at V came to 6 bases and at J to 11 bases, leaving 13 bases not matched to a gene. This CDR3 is CASSLRQGAGKKYF. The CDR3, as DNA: TGTGCCAGCAGCCTTCGACAGGGGGCAGGGAAAAAGTACTTC.

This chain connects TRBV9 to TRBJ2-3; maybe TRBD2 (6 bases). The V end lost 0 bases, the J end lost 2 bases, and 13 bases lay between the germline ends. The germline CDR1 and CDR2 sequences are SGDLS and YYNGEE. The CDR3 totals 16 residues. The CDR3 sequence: CASSVGAAGITDTQYF. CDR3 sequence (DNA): TGTGCCAGCAGCGTAGGGGCGGCGGGAATCACAGATACGCAGTATTTT.

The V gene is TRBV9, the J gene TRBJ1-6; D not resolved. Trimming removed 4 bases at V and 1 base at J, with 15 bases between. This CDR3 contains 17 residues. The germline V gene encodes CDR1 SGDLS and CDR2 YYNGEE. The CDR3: CASSSPPRGSYNSPLHF. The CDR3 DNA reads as TGTGCCAGCAGCTCCCCGCCCCGGGGATCCTATAATTCACCCCTCCACTTT.

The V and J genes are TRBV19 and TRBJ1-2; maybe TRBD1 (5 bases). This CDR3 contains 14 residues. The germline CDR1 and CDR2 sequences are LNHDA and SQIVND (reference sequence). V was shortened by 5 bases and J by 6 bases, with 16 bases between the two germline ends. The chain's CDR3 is CASSQGLLADGYTF. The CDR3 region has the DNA TGTGCCAGTAGTCAGGGACTGCTAGCGGATGGCTACACCTTC.

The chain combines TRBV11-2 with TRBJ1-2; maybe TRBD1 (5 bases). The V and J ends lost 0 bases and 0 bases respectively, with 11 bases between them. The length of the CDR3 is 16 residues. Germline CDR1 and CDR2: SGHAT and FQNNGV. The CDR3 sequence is CASSLDRDGANYGYTF. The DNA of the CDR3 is TGTGCCAGCAGCTTAGACCGGGACGGAGCTAACTATGGCTACACCTTC.

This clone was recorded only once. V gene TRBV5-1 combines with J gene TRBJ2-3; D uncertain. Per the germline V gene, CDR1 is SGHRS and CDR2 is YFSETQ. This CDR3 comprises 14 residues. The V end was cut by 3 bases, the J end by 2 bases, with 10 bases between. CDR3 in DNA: TGCGCCAGCAGCTGGGCACTGACCACAGATACGCAGTATTTT. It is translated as CASSWALTTDTQYF.

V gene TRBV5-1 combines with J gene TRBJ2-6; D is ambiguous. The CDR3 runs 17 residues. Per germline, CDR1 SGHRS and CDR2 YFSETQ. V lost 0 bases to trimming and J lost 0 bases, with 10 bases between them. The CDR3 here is CASSLESAVSGANVLTF. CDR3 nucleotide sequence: TGCGCCAGCAGCTTGGAGTCGGCGGTCTCTGGGGCCAACGTCCTGACTTTC.

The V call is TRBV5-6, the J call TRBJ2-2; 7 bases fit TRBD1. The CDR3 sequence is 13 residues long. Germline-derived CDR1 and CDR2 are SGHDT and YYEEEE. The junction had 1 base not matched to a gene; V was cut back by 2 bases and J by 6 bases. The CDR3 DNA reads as TGTGCCAGCAGCTTTACAGGGGCCGGGGAGCTGTTTTTT. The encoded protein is CASSFTGAGELFF.

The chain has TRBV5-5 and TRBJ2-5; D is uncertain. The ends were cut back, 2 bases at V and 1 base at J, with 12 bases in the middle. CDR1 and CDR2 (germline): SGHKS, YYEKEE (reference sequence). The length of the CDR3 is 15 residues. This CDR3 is CASSFQSGGQETQYF. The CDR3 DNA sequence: TGTGCCAGCAGCTTTCAGTCCGGCGGCCAAGAGACCCAGTACTTC.

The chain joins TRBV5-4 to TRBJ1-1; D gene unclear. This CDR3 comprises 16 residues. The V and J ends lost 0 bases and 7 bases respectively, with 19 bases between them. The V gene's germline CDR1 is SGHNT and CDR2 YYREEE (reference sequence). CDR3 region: CASSLGVGQSFNEAFF. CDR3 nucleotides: TGTGCCAGCAGCTTGGGCGTCGGCCAGAGTTTTAATGAAGCTTTCTTT.

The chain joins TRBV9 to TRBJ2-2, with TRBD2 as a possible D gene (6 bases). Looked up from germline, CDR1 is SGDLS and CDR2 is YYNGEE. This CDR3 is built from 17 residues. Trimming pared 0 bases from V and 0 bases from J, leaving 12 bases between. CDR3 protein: CASSVGERAANTGELFF. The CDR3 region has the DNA TGTGCCAGCAGCGTAGGTGAGCGGGCAGCGAACACCGGGGAGCTGTTTTTT.

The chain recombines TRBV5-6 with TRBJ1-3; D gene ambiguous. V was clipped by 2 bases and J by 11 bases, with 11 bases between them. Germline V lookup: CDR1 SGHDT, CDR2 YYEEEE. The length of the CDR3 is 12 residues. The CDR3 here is CASSFEKYPIYF. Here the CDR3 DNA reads TGTGCCAGCAGCTTTGAGAAGTACCCCATATATTTT.

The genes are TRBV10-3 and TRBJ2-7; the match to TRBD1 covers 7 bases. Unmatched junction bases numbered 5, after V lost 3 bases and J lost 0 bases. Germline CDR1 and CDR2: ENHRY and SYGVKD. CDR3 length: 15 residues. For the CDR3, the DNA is TGTGCCATCAGTGAAAACAGGGGCCGCTCCTACGAGCAGTACTTC. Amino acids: CAISENRGRSYEQYF.

The CDR3, as DNA: TGCGCCAGCGCGCCAGGCCAAACCCTAGCCAAAAACATTCAGTACTTC. It specifies CASAPGQTLAKNIQYF. The chain couples TRBV5-1 to TRBJ2-4; no clear D. This CDR3 region has 16 residues. CDR1 SGHRS and CDR2 YFSETQ come from the germline V gene. Trimming left V 7 bases short and J 0 bases short, with 17 bases between.

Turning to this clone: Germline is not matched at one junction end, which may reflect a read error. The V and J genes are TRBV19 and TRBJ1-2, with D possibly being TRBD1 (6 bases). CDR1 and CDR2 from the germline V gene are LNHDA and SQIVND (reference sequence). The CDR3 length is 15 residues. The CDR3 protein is CASSIGLQGNSGYTF. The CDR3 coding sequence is TGTGCCAGTAGTATAGGCTTACAGGGAAACTCTGGCTACACCTTC.

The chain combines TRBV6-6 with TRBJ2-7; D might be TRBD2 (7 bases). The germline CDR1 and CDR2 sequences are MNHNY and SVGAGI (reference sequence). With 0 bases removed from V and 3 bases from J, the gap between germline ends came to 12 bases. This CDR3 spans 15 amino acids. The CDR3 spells CASSYSRGGGYEQYF. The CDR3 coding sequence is TGTGCCAGCAGTTACTCGCGGGGAGGGGGCTACGAGCAGTACTTC.

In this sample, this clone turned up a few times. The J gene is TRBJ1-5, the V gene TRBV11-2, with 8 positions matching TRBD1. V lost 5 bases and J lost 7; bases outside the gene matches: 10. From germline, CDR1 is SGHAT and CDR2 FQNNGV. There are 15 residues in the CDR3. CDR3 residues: CASSPQTGETQPQHF. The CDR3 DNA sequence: TGTGCCAGCAGCCCACAGACAGGGGAGACCCAGCCCCAGCATTTT.

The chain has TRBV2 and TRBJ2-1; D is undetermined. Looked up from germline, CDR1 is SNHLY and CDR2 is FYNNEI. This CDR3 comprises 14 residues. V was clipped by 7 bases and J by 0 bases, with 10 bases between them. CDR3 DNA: TGTGCCAGCAAGGCGGTCAGCTCCTACAATGAGCAGTTCTTC. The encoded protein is CASKAVSSYNEQFF. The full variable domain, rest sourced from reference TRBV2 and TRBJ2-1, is EPEVTQTPSHQVTQMGQEVILRCVPISNHLYFYWYRQILGQKVEFLVSFYNNEISEKSEIFDDQFSVERPDGSNFTLKIRSTKLEDSAMYFCASKAVSSYNEQFFGPGTRLTVL.

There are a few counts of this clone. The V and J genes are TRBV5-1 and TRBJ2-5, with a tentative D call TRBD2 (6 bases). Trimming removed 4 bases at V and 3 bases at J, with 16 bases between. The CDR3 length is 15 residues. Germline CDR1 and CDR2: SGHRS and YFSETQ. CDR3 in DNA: TGCGCCAGCAGCCCAGGATTAGCGGTTGAAGAGACCCAGTACTTC. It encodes CASSPGLAVEETQYF.

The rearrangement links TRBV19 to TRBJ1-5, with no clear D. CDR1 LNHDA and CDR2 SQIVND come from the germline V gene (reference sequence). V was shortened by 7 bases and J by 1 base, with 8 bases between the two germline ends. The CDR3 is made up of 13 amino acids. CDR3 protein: CASKDQSNQPQHF. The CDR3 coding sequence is TGTGCCAGTAAGGATCAAAGCAATCAGCCCCAGCATTTT.

This CDR3 reads CAIRLAGKADTQYF. CDR3 DNA: TGTGCCATCAGGCTAGCCGGGAAAGCAGATACGCAGTATTTT. The chain employs TRBV10-3 and TRBJ2-3; D may be TRBD2 (5 bases). CDR1 and CDR2 (germline): ENHRY, SYGVKD. The CDR3 loop spans 14 amino acids. V was cut by 6 bases and J by 4 bases, with 14 bases left in between.

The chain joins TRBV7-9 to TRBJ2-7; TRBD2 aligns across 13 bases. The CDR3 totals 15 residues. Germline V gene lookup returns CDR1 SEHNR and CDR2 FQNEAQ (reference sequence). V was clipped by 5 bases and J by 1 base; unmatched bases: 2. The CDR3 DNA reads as TGTGCCAGCAGCATGACTAGCGGGAGGTCCTACGAGCAGTACTTC. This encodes CASSMTSGRSYEQYF.